This TCR beta chain was profiled in a study of identical twins. The study, taken as a whole, reports: Conclusions were drawn cross-sectionally by statistical analysis, without following the same donors. Fewer insertions characterized abundant cord blood beta clonotypes, whereas memory repertoires showed none. Shared out-of-frame alpha sequences (those common to twins) showed excess low generation probability.

Unique molecular identifiers were present on the cDNA, and a universal primer site came from template switching. TCRdb processed the 5' RACE reads anew with MiXCR; each CDR3 protein has one entry. The sample holds some 500,000 distinct CDR3 sequences; more than 9% are singletons and the top ten take more than 2.5%. Trimming removed 1 base from V and 4 bases from J, with 14 bases in between. The CDR3 length is 15 residues. CDR1 LGHNA and CDR2 YNFKEQ come from the germline V gene. This clonotype has just a few counts. Its antigen remains unidentified. A further study also used this sample, focusing on yellow fever vaccine responses in identical twins.

The rearrangement uses TRBV4-2 and TRBJ2-7, with D perhaps given as TRBD1 or TRBD2 (5 bases each). This receptor was taken from a woman between 18 and 30 years old in good health. The sequenced sample was PBMCs. In DNA form, the CDR3 reads TGTGCCAGCAGCCAAGGAGGCCTGGGGGTGTACGAGCAGTACTTC. It codes for CASSQGGLGVYEQYF.